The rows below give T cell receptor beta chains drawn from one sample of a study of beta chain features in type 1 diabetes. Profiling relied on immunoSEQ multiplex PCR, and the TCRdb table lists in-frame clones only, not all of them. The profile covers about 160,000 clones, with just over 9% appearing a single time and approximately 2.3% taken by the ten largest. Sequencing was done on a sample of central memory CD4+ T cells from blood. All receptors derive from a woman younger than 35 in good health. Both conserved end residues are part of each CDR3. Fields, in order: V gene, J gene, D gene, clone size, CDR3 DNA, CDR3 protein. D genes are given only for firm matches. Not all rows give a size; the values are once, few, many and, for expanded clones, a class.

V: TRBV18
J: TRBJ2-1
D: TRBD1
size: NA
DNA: TGTGCCAGCTCAACCCCGACAGGGCTCCTTTTTAATGAGCAGTTCTTC
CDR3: CASSTPTGLLFNEQFF

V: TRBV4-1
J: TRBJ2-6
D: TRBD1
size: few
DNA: TGCGCCAGCAGCCAAACTGGACAGGGGACCGGGGCCAACGTCCTGACTTTC
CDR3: CASSQTGQGTGANVLTF

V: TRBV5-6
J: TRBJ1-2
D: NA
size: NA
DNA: TGTGCCAGCAGCTTGGCCTGGGCAGGGGCCTATGGCTACACCTTC
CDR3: CASSLAWAGAYGYTF

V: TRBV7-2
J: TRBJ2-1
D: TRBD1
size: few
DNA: TGTGCCAGCAGCTCCTCCGGGACAGACGCGGGTGAGCAGTTCTTC
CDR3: CASSSSGTDAGEQFF

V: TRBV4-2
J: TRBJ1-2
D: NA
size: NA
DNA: TGTGCCAGCAGCCAAGATCTATCAGGGTGGATTGGCTACACCTTC
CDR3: CASSQDLSGWIGYTF

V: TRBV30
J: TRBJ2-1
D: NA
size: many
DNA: TGTGCCTGGAGTGTACAGTACAATGAGCAGTTCTTC
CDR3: CAWSVQYNEQFF

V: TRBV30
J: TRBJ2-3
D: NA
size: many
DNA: TGTGCCTGGACCAGGGGAGATACGCAGTATTTT
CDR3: CAWTRGDTQYF

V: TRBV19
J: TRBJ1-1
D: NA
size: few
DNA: TGTGCCAGTAGTATGGGGCGGGGAGAAGCTTTCTTT
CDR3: CASSMGRGEAFF

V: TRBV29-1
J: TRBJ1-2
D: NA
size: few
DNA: TGCAGCGCCTTACAGGGATTAGATGGCTACACCTTC
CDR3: CSALQGLDGYTF

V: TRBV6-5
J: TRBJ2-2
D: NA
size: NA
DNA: TGTGCCAGCAGCTCGGGACTGGAGACCGGGGAGCTGTTTTTT
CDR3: CASSSGLETGELFF

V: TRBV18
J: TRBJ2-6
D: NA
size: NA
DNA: TGTGCCAGCTCCCTTCTAGCGAGTGACAGTTCCCTGACTTTC
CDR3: CASSLLASDSSLTF

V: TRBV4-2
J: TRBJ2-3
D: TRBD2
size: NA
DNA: TGTGCCAGCAGCCAAGATGCCCCGACTAGCGGGAGGGCAGATACGCAGTATTTT
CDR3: CASSQDAPTSGRADTQYF

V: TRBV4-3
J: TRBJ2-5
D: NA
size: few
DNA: TGCGCCAGCAGCCAAGGAAATAGCGGACACCAAGAGACCCAGTACTTC
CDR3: CASSQGNSGHQETQYF

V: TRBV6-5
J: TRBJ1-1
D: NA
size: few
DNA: TGTGCCAGCAGTTACTCTCGCACTGAAGCTTTCTTT
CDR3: CASSYSRTEAFF

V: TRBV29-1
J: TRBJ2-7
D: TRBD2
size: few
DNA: TGCAGCGTCGGACTAGCGGGGGGCCATACCTACGAGCAGTACTTC
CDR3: CSVGLAGGHTYEQYF

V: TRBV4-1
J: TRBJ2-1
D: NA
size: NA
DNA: TGTGCCAGCAGCCAAGACCACAGCTACAATGAGCAGTTCTTC
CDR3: CASSQDHSYNEQFF

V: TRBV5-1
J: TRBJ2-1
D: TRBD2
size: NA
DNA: TGCGCCAGCAGCTTTTTTTCGACTAGCTCCTTCAATGAGCAGTTCTTC
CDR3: CASSFFSTSSFNEQFF

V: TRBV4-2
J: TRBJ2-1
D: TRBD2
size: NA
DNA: TGTGCCAGCAGCTCCACTAGCGGGGGGATTCCGCGGCAGTTCTTC
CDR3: CASSSTSGGIPRQFF

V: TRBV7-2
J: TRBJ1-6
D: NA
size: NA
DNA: TGTGCCAGCAGCGCCTTTGGGGCCAGCTCCTATAATTCACCCCTCCACTTT
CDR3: CASSAFGASSYNSPLHF

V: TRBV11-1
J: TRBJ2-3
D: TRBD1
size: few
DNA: TGTGCCAGCAGCTTAGACAGGGGAGATACGCAGTATTTT
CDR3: CASSLDRGDTQYF

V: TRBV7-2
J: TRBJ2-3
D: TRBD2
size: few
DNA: TGTGCCAGCCAGCGGGAGGCCCTCGTTGATACGCAGTATTTT
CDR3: CASQREALVDTQYF

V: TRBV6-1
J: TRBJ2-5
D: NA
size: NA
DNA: TGTGCCAGCAGTGAAAACAGGGCACAAGAGACCCAGTACTTC
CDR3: CASSENRAQETQYF

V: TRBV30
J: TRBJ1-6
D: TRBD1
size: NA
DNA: TGTGCCTGGATGACCGGGACAGTGAATTCACCCCTCCACTTT
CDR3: CAWMTGTVNSPLHF

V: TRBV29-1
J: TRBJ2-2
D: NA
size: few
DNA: TGCAGCGTTGGAGTGGGGAGCACCGGGGAGCTGTTTTTT
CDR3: CSVGVGSTGELFF

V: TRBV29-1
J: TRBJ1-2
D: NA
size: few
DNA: TGCAGCGCCGCCGACGGGGTTGGCTACACCTTC
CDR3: CSAADGVGYTF

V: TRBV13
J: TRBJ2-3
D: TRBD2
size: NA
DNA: TGTGCCAGCAGCCCCAAGCGGGGGTCAGATACGCAGTATTTT
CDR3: CASSPKRGSDTQYF

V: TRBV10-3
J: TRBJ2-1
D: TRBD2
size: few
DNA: TGTGCCATCAGATCAGCGGGAGAGATTTCTAATGAGCAGTTCTTC
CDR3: CAIRSAGEISNEQFF

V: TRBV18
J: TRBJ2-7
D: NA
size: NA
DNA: TGTGCCAGCTCGCCCCGAATTAGGGAGGACGAGCAGTACTTC
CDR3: CASSPRIREDEQYF

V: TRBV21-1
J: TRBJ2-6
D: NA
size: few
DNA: TGTGCCAGCAGCAAAAGGGGACAGGGTCGTGGGGCCAACGTCCTGACTTTC
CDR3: CASSKRGQGRGANVLTF

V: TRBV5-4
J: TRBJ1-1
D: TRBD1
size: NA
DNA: TGTGCCAGCAGCTCGGGACGGGACAGACTAACTGAAGCTTTCTTT
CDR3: CASSSGRDRLTEAFF

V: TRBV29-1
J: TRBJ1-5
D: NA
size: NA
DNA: TGCAGCGTTGGGGGGGGGAATAGCAATCAGCCCCAGCATTTT
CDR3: CSVGGGNSNQPQHF

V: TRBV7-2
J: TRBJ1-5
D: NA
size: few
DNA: TGTGCCAGCAGCTACCGAGGCGAGCAGCCCCAGCATTTT
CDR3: CASSYRGEQPQHF

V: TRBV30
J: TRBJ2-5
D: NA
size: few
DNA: TGTGCCTGGAGGGAGGGTTCCCAAGAGACCCAGTACTTC
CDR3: CAWREGSQETQYF

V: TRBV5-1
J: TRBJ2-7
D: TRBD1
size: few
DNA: TGCGCCAGCAGCACGCCCCAGGGGGCTATCTACGAGCAGTACTTC
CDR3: CASSTPQGAIYEQYF

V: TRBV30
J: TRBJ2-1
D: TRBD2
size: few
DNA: TGTGCCTGGAGCCGCATTATAGCGGGGGGGCACAATGAGCAGTTCTTC
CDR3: CAWSRIIAGGHNEQFF

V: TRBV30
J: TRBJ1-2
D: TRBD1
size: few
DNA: TGTGCCTGGAGTGTAAGGACAGGGGGCGCGAATGGCTACACCTTC
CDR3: CAWSVRTGGANGYTF

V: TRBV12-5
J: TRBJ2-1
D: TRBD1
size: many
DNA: TGTGCTAGTGGCTCCGGGACAGCCTACAATGAGCAGTTCTTC
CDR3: CASGSGTAYNEQFF

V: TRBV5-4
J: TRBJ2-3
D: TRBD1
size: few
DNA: TGTGCCAGCAGCCTAGCCCCCGGGACAGCATTAGATACGCAGTATTTT
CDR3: CASSLAPGTALDTQYF

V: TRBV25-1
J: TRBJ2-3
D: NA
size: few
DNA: TGTGCCAGCAGTGAATTGGGACATAGCACAGATACGCAGTATTTT
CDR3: CASSELGHSTDTQYF

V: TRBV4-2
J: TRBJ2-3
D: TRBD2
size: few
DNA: TGTGCCAGCAGCCAAGGTCGAGTAGGGAGCGGGGCTAGCACAGATACGCAGTATTTT
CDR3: CASSQGRVGSGASTDTQYF

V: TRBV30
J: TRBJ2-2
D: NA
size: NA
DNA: TGTGCCTGGAGTGTACTAGGTACCGCGAACACCGGGGAGCTGTTTTTT
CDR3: CAWSVLGTANTGELFF

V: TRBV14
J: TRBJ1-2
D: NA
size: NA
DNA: TGTGCCAGCAGCCTCGAGCGGGGATCCCCGTATGGCTACACCTTC
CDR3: CASSLERGSPYGYTF

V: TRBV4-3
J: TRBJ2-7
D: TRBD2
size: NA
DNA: TGCGCCAGCAGCCAAGCCCTCGACGGGGGGACCCTCTCCTACGAGCAGTACTTC
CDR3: CASSQALDGGTLSYEQYF

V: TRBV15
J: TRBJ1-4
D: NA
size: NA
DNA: TGTGCCACCAGCAGGGACAGAGTTGATGAAAAACTGTTTTTT
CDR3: CATSRDRVDEKLFF

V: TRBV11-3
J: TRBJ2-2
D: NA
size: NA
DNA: TGTGCCAGCAGCTCACAGGGACTATCCCCCGGGGAGCTGTTTTTT
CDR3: CASSSQGLSPGELFF

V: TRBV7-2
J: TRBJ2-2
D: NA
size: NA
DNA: TGTGCCAGCAGCCTCAATCAAGCGGGTAACACCGGGGAGCTGTTTTTT
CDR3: CASSLNQAGNTGELFF

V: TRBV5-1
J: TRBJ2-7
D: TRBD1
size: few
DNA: TGCGCCAGCAGCTTGGACCCGACAGGGTTCTTCTACGAGCAGTACTTC
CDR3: CASSLDPTGFFYEQYF